This T cell receptor beta chain was documented in a study of T cell responses to AZD1222 COVID-19 vaccine. Study-level points and caveats: Spike-specific TCR breadth and depth were elevated following two AZD1222 doses. At baseline, just 6 or 7 AZD1222 recipients tested seropositive. Donors were chiefly white British, with a greater number of females, and clonal diversity was perhaps underestimated.

Produced via immunoSEQ multiplex PCR; TCRdb's table is partial and in-frame only. The table lists some 120,000 clones, roughly nine tenths of them singletons. Comment on this clone: Its specificity is unknown.

The source of this sequence is an adult in good health. Sequences were derived from peripheral blood, sampled on day 0 of AZD1222 vaccination.

The CDR3 sequence: CASSLEPGHSGNTIYF. The CDR3 DNA reads TGTGCCAGCAGCTTAGAACCGGGGCACTCTGGAAACACCATATATTTT. V is TRBV13 and J is TRBJ1-3; tentatively, D is TRBD1 (5 bases). V was clipped by 1 base and J by 0 bases, with 10 bases between them. This CDR3 region has 16 residues. Germline CDR1 PRHDT, CDR2 FYEKMQ (reference sequence).